This entry concerns a single T cell receptor beta chain. This sample stems from a study of blood T cell repertoires in COVID-19. Across the whole study: Acute and convalescent COVID-19 specimens originated in the United States, Italy and Spain.

Libraries were prepared by immunoSEQ multiplex PCR; TCRdb keeps only in-frame clonotypes and omits some of them. The profile shows about 94,000 clones, around 74% of them singletons. The Seattle site enrolled patients during active infection and followed them longitudinally. The clonotype originates from a man in his sixties or seventies with COVID-19, enrolled during active disease. The sample comprised peripheral blood.

The CDR3 nucleotides read TGTGCCAGCAGTTTATACGAACCCGGGTGGCCGGGGGAAGACAATGAGCAGTTCTTC. It codes for CASSLYEPGWPGEDNEQFF. The rearrangement uses TRBV27 and TRBJ2-1; tentatively, D is TRBD2 (6 bases). V was trimmed by 1 base and J by 5 bases, leaving 24 bases between them. Germline V gene lookup returns CDR1 MNHEY and CDR2 SMNVEV (reference sequence). This CDR3 comprises 19 residues.